The 12 T cell receptor beta chains below were found in one sample sequenced in a study of cytomegalovirus exposure and HLA in healthy donors. Amplification used 60 Vbeta primers and 13 Jbeta primers. Some clones are missing from TCRdb's copy, which holds only in-frame ones; the method was immunoSEQ multiplex PCR. In the table there are about 84,000 clones, 55% to 65% of which are singletons. The sample comprised PBMCs. The receptors derive from a woman aged 40 to 55 in good health and CMV-seropositive.

This clone was detected only a few times. At one boundary the junction diverges from the germline segment, which might be a read error. The gene calls are TRBV2 and TRBJ2-6; 8 bases are shared with TRBD1. Germline-derived CDR1 and CDR2 are SNHLY and FYNNEI. This CDR3 is 15 amino acids long. CDR3 loop: CASIQEAGTGGLKIF. The CDR3 coding sequence is TGTGCCAGCATCCAAGAGGCCGGGACAGGAGGCCTCAAAATCTTC.

The rearrangement joins TRBV7-2 to TRBJ1-2; D is ambiguous. Germline CDR1 reads SGHTA; CDR2 reads FQGNSA. The CDR3 loop spans 13 amino acids. The V end was cut by 1 base, the J end by 3 bases, with 6 bases between. This CDR3 reads CASSLGGYYGYTF. For the CDR3, the DNA is TGTGCCAGCAGCTTAGGAGGTTACTATGGCTACACCTTC.

The chain carries TRBV4-3 and TRBJ2-3; 9 bases fit TRBD2. The trim removed 2 bases at V and 2 bases at J, leaving 5 bases unmatched. CDR1 and CDR2 from the germline V gene are LGHNA and YSLEER. The CDR3 runs to 16 residues. CDR3 residues: CASSQLPSGDTDTQYF. DNA for the CDR3: TGCGCCAGCAGCCAATTACCTAGCGGGGACACAGATACGCAGTATTTT.

The CDR3 DNA is TGTGCCAGCAGTCCCTACCGCTCCAAAAACATTCAGTACTTC. It specifies CASSPYRSKNIQYF. This chain joins TRBV27 and TRBJ2-4; D unclear. V was clipped by 5 bases and J by 2 bases, with 10 bases between them. CDR3 size: 14 residues. Germline V gene lookup returns CDR1 MNHEY and CDR2 SMNVEV (reference sequence).

This clone was detected once. The rearrangement links TRBV4-3 to TRBJ2-7; TRBD2 matches at 12 bases. The ends lost 1 base at V and 1 base at J; junction bases unmatched: 11. This CDR3 is 19 amino acids long. Germline V gene sequence: CDR1 LGHNA, CDR2 YSLEER. DNA for the CDR3: TGCGCCAGCAGCCAAGGCTTTTCGGGACTAGCGGGTACATCCTACGAGCAGTACTTC. Its protein product is CASSQGFSGLAGTSYEQYF.

The chain employs TRBV11-2 and TRBJ2-5; 10 nucleotides match TRBD2. This CDR3 spans 15 amino acids. V gave up 4 bases and J gave up 5 bases; unmatched junction bases: 7. Germline V gene sequence: CDR1 SGHAT, CDR2 FQNNGV. CDR3 amino acids: CASSSSSGSGETQYF. For the CDR3, the DNA is TGTGCCAGCAGCTCATCTAGCGGGAGCGGGGAGACCCAGTACTTC.

CDR3 in DNA: TGTGCCTGGAGTGTTCGGGGCGGGAGGGCCTACGAGCAGTACTTC. Its protein is CAWSVRGGRAYEQYF. This chain uses TRBV30 with TRBJ2-7; 9 bases fit TRBD2. This CDR3 is 15 amino acids long. The junction had 5 bases not matched to a gene; V was cut back by 0 bases and J by 2 bases. Germline V gene data show CDR1 as GTSNPN and CDR2 as SVGIG (reference sequence). The full variable domain, with the rest looked up from reference TRBV30 and TRBJ2-7, is SQTIHQWPATLVQPVGSPLSLECTVEGTSNPNLYWYRQAAGRGLQLLFYSVGIGQISSEVPQNLSASRPQDRQFILSSKKLLLSDSGFYLCAWSVRGGRAYEQYFGPGTRLTVT.

The J gene is TRBJ2-5, the V gene TRBV7-2, with TRBD2 identical over 7 bases. Germline CDR1 reads SGHTA; CDR2 reads FQGNSA. The CDR3 has 16 amino acids. V lost 0 bases to trimming and J lost 2 bases; unmatched junction nucleotides: 6. The CDR3 DNA follows: TGTGCCAGCAGCTTAGCGACGGCTAGCGGTCAAGAGACCCAGTACTTC. Its protein product is CASSLATASGQETQYF. The variable domain in full, completed from reference TRBV7-2 and TRBJ2-5, reads GAGVSQSPSNKVTEKGKDVELRCDPISGHTALYWYRQSLGQGLEFLIYFQGNSAPDKSGLPSDRFSAERTGGSVSTLTIQRTQQEDSAVYLCASSLATASGQETQYFGPGTRLLVL.

The chain couples TRBV2 to TRBJ2-5, with D tentatively TRBD2 (6 bases). The germline V and J ends were trimmed by 7 bases and 13 bases, with 25 bases remaining between them. The length of the CDR3 is 14 residues. Per the germline V gene, CDR1 is SNHLY and CDR2 is FYNNEI. CDR3 protein: CASMMGGVGLPWYF. The CDR3 nucleotides read TGTGCCAGCATGATGGGGGGAGTCGGGCTGCCGTGGTACTTC.

The chain recombines TRBV14 with TRBJ2-2; D unresolved. The germline V and J ends were trimmed by 1 base and 2 bases, with 8 bases remaining between them. CDR1 SGHDN and CDR2 FVKESK come from the germline V gene. The CDR3 extends over 15 amino acids. In DNA, the CDR3 is TGTGCCAGCAGCCAAGTATCGGTAAACACCGGGGAGCTGTTTTTT. This codes for CASSQVSVNTGELFF.

The chain uses TRBV15 and TRBJ1-3, with D possibly being TRBD1 (6 bases). V shed 5 bases and J shed 4 bases, with 9 bases lying between them. CDR1 and CDR2 from the germline V gene are LNHNV and YYDKDF (reference sequence). The CDR3 is made up of 13 amino acids. The CDR3 spells CATSFQGGNTIYF. CDR3 in DNA: TGTGCCACCAGCTTCCAGGGGGGAAACACCATATATTTT.

The genes are TRBV7-2 and TRBJ2-7, with 7 positions matching TRBD2. Germline-derived CDR1 and CDR2 are SGHTA and FQGNSA. The J segment lost 4 bases and the V segment lost 0 bases, leaving 3 bases of the junction unmatched. This CDR3 has 14 amino acids. The CDR3 coding sequence is TGTGCCAGCAGCTTAGCGGGAGGGCTTTACGAGCAGTACTTC. Protein: CASSLAGGLYEQYF.